The present T cell receptor (beta chain) was sequenced within a study of blood T cells in healthy people across ages. The germline V gene encodes CDR1 SGDLS and CDR2 YYNGEE. The CDR3 contains 16 residues. For the second PCR, which ran for about 6 to 12 cycles, a sample-barcoded 5' primer and a J-beta primer mix were used. TCRdb ran MiXCR on the 5' RACE reads and lists one entry per CDR3 protein. Of about 1.7 million distinct CDR3 sequences listed, over 25% are singletons. This clonotype was detected only a few times. Antigen specificity is unknown. One end of the junction varies from germline; a read error may be responsible. General study findings and limits: There were more naive CD4+ cells and higher diversity in long-lived donors than in aged donors. It was held that diversity estimates obtained from one million T cells represented underestimates.

The sequence came from a woman in her twenties or thirties in good health. The gene calls are TRBV9 and TRBJ2-1; TRBD1 is a possible D gene (6 bases). The specimen sequenced was blood. The CDR3 sequence: CASSVAGASPYNEQFF. The CDR3 DNA follows: TGTGCCAGCAGCGTAGCAGGGGCTAGCCCCTATAATGAGCAGTTCTTC.